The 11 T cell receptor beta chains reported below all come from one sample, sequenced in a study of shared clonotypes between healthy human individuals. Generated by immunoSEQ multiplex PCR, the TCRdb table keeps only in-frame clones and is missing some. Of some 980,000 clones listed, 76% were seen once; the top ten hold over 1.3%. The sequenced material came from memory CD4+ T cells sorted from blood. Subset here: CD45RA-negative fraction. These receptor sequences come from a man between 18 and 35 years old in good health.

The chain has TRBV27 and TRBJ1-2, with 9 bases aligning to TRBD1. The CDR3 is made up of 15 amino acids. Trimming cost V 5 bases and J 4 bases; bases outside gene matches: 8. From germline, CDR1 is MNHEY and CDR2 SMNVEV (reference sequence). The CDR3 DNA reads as TGTGCCAGCAGTCCCCGGGACAGGGCCATCTATGGCTACACCTTC. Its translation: CASSPRDRAIYGYTF.

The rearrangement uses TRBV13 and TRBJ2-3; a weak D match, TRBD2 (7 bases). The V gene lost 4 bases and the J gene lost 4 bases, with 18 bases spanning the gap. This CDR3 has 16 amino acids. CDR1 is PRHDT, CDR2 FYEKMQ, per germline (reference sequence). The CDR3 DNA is TGTGCCAGCAGCTCAGAGGGGGGGAGAAGGCCAGATACGCAGTATTTT. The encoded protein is CASSSEGGRRPDTQYF.

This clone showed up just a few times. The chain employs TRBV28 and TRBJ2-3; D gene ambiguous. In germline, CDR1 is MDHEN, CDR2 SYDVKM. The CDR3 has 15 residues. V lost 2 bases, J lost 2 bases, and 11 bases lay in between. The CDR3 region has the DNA TGTGCCAGCAGTTTACCCTCAGAACTCACAGATACGCAGTATTTT. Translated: CASSLPSELTDTQYF.

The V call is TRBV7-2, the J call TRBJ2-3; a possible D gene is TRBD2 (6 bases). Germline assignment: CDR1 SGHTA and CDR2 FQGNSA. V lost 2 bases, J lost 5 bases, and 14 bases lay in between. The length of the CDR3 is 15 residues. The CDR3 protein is CASSLSGSGVDTQYF. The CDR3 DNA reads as TGTGCCAGCAGCTTATCAGGCTCGGGGGTAGATACGCAGTATTTT.

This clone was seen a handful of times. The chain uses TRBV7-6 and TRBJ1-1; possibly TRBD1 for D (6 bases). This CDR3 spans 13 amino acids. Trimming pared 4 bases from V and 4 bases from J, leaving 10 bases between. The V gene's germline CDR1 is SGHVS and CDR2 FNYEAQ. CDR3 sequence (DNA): TGTGCCAGCAGCTGGAACAGGGCCACTGAAGCTTTCTTT. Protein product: CASSWNRATEAFF.

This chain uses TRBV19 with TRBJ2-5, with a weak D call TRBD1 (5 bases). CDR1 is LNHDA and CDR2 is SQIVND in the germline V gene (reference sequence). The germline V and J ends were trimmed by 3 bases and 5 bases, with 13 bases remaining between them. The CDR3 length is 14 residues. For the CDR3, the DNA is TGTGCCAGTAGTATGAGTTCAGGGCTGGAGACCCAGTACTTC. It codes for CASSMSSGLETQYF.

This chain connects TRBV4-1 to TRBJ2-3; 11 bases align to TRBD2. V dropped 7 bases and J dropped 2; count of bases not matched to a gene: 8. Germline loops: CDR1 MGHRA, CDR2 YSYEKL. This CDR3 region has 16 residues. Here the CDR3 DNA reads TGCGCCAGCAATCGGGCTAGCGGGGGGTACACAGATACGCAGTATTTT. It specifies CASNRASGGYTDTQYF.

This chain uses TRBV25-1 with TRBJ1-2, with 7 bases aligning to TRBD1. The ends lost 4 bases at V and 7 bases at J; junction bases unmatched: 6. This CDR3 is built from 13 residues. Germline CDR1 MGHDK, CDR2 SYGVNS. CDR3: CASSARGQGGYTF. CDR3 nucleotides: TGTGCCAGCAGTGCTAGGGGGCAGGGTGGCTACACCTTC.

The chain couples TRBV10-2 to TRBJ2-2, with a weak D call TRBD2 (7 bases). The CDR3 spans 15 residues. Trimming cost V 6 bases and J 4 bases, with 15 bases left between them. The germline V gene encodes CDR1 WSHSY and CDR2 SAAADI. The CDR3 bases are TGCGCCAGCAGGGGGGCAGGGAGGGGCACCGGGGAGCTGTTTTTT. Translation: CASRGAGRGTGELFF.

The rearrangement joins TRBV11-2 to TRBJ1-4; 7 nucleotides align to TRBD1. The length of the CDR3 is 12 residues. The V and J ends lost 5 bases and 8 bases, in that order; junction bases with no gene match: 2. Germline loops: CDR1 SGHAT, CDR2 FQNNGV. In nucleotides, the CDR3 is TGTGCCAGCAGCCGGGACAGAGAAAAACTGTTTTTT. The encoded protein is CASSRDREKLFF.

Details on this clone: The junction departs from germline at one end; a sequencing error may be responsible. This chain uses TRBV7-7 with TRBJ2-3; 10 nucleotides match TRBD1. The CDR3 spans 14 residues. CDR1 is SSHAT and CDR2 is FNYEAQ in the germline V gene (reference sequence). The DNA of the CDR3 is TGTGCTAGCAGCCCGGACAGGGGGGGGGATACGCAGTATTTT. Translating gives CASSPDRGGDTQYF.